This T cell receptor beta chain was profiled in a study of cytomegalovirus exposure and HLA in healthy donors. The CDR3 is 14 residues long. The junction had 2 bases not matched to a gene; V was cut back by 5 bases and J by 6 bases. CDR1 and CDR2 (germline): SGHVS, FQNEAQ. PCR used 60 Vbeta primers and 13 Jbeta primers. Measured with immunoSEQ multiplex PCR; TCRdb has only the in-frame clones, and not every one. The sample shows 150,000 to 200,000 clones, 80% to 90% of them seen only once. The chain employs TRBV7-8 and TRBJ2-2, with TRBD1 identical over 11 bases. This sequence originates from a girl aged 2 to 9 in good health and CMV-seropositive. Sequencing used PBMCs. The CDR3 region is CASSTGQGAGELFF. Written as DNA, the CDR3 is TGTGCCAGCAGCACGGGACAGGGGGCCGGGGAGCTGTTTTTT.